A single sample gave rise to the 5 T cell receptor beta chains below, sequenced in a study of PD-L1 blockade in urothelial cancer (dated by TCRdb to 2016 to 2017). Library construction relied on the immunoSEQ multiplex PCR assay. TCRdb retrieved this table from immuneACCESS and kept in-frame rearrangements only. Not all clones are present; in checked studies, unresolved V genes account for under half, and no reason is known for the remainder. Recorded for this sample are about 30,000 clones; 70% to 90% of them occurred a single time. The ten biggest clones cover about 3.4% of the sample. Material: PBMCs, obtained around atezolizumab (anti-PD-L1) treatment. The receptors were gathered from a man aged 45 to 65 with urothelial cancer.

Written as DNA, the CDR3 is TGCGCCAGCAGCTTGGTTCAGGGACAGGCCAAAAACATTCAGTACTTC. Translating gives CASSLVQGQAKNIQYF. The rearrangement uses TRBV5-1 and TRBJ2-4, with 7 positions matching TRBD1. V shed 0 bases and J 1 base; nucleotides not matched to a gene: 4. This CDR3 contains 16 residues. CDR1 is SGHRS and CDR2 is YFSETQ in the germline V gene.

The chain couples TRBV7-9 to TRBJ2-5; 11 nucleotides line up with TRBD2. The ends lost 4 bases at V and 2 bases at J; junction bases unmatched: 9. There are 17 residues in the CDR3. Germline values: CDR1 SEHNR, CDR2 FQNEAQ (reference sequence). The CDR3 sequence: CASSSSLAGGNQETQYF. DNA of the CDR3: TGTGCCAGCAGCTCATCCTTAGCGGGGGGGAATCAAGAGACCCAGTACTTC.

The chain links TRBV15 to TRBJ1-5, with D uncertain. Looked up from germline, CDR1 is LNHNV and CDR2 is YYDKDF (reference sequence). The CDR3 loop spans 15 amino acids. The V end lost 0 bases, the J end lost 1 base, and 7 bases lay between the germline ends. The CDR3, as DNA: TGTGCCACCAGCAGAGATGGAGCGAGCAATCAGCCCCAGCATTTT. Protein sequence: CATSRDGASNQPQHF.

The chain is built from TRBV5-1 and TRBJ2-2; D is perhaps TRBD1 (6 bases). Germline assignment: CDR1 SGHRS and CDR2 YFSETQ. V shed 5 bases and J shed 10 bases, with 15 bases lying between them. The CDR3 extends over 13 amino acids. The CDR3: CASSRTVDAELFF. The CDR3 DNA sequence: TGCGCCAGCAGTCGGACAGTTGATGCGGAGCTGTTTTTT.

The chain has TRBV11-2 and TRBJ1-2; the D is unclear. Trimming removed 0 bases at V and 0 bases at J, with 11 bases between. CDR3 size: 16 residues. The germline gives CDR1 SGHAT, CDR2 FQNNGV. For the CDR3, the DNA is TGTGCCAGCAGCTTAGATCCAAAGAGTTCTAACTATGGCTACACCTTC. Encoded protein: CASSLDPKSSNYGYTF.